The 8 T cell receptor beta chains reported below all come from one sample, sequenced in a study of blood T cells in healthy people across ages. It was with a sample-barcoded 5' primer and a J-beta primer mix that a second PCR of roughly 7 to 12 cycles was run. MiXCR, applied by TCRdb to the 5' RACE reads, yields one record per CDR3 protein. The table lists 850,000 to 1,000,000 distinct CDR3 sequences, roughly 50% of them singletons. Sequencing used blood. The receptors come from a woman aged 60-70 years in good health.

The V call is TRBV28, the J call TRBJ2-7; D perhaps matches TRBD2 (7 bases). The germline V gene encodes CDR1 MDHEN and CDR2 SYDVKM. The CDR3 runs 15 residues. V lost 6 bases and J lost 4, with 19 bases in between. The CDR3, as DNA: TGTGCCAGCAGCGCTCTTCAGGGGAGGGAGTACGAGCAGTACTTC. It specifies CASSALQGREYEQYF. Combining the CDR3 with reference TRBV28 and TRBJ2-7 gives the whole variable domain DVKVTQSSRYLVKRTGEKVFLECVQDMDHENMFWYRQDPGLGLRLIYFSYDVKMKEKGDIPEGYSVSREKKERFSLILESASTNQTSMYLCASSALQGREYEQYFGPGTRLTVT.

This clonotype was found a few times. The gene calls are TRBV6-6 and TRBJ1-4; D remains unclear. V dropped 6 bases and J dropped 7 bases, with 3 bases sitting between them. The CDR3 sequence is 10 residues long. Germline-derived CDR1 and CDR2 are MNHNY and SVGAGI (reference sequence). CDR3 loop: CASRGEKLFF. CDR3 coding DNA: TGTGCCAGCAGGGGTGAAAAACTGTTTTTT.

The rearrangement links TRBV20-1 to TRBJ2-4, with no clear D. The DNA end favors TRBJ2-7, so the J call may be wrong. The CDR3 is 14 residues long. Germline CDR1 DFQATT, CDR2 SNEGSKA (reference sequence). This CDR3 is CSARDGRPGYEQYF. In nucleotides, the CDR3 is TGCAGTGCTAGAGACGGCCGCCCGGGCTACGAGCAGTACTTC.

The chain recombines TRBV28 with TRBJ2-3; D not certain. The CDR3 has 13 amino acids. The germline V gene has CDR1 MDHEN and CDR2 SYDVKM. V shed 6 bases and J shed 2 bases, with 9 bases lying between them. The CDR3 loop reads CASSTAATDTQYF. The CDR3 DNA is TGTGCCAGCAGCACGGCGGCCACAGATACGCAGTATTTT.

This clonotype was seen only a few times. This chain joins TRBV7-2 and TRBJ2-7, with no clear D. The CDR3 has 16 residues. Looked up from germline, CDR1 is SGHTA and CDR2 is FQGNSA. Trimming pared 5 bases from V and 4 bases from J, leaving 21 bases between. CDR3 protein: CASSPGLRKQTYEQYF. The CDR3 DNA is TGTGCCAGCAGCCCCGGCCTCCGAAAACAAACATACGAGCAGTACTTC.

This clonotype turned up a few times. The V and J genes are TRBV9 and TRBJ2-7; 8 positions match TRBD1. In germline, CDR1 is SGDLS, CDR2 YYNGEE. The trim removed 3 bases at V and 1 base at J, leaving 12 bases unmatched. The CDR3 is made up of 17 amino acids. The CDR3, as DNA: TGTGCCAGCAGCGCAGGAACCGGACAGGGAGTTTCCTACGAGCAGTACTTC. It specifies CASSAGTGQGVSYEQYF. Based on the CDR3 plus reference TRBV9 and TRBJ2-7, the full variable domain is DSGVTQTPKHLITATGQRVTLRCSPRSGDLSVYWYQQSLDQGLQFLIQYYNGEERAKGNILERFSAQQFPDLHSELNLSSLELGDSALYFCASSAGTGQGVSYEQYFGPGTRLTVT.

The chain is built from TRBV6-5 and TRBJ1-2; no clear D gene. The V end was cut by 2 bases, the J end by 9 bases, with 7 bases between. The CDR3 has 11 amino acids. Germline lookup yields CDR1 MNHEY and CDR2 SVGAGI. CDR3 in amino acids: CASSYNERYTF. CDR3 DNA sequence: TGTGCCAGCAGTTACAATGAGCGCTACACCTTC.

The chain employs TRBV9 and TRBJ2-1, with 10 bases matching TRBD2. This CDR3 contains 17 residues. CDR1 and CDR2 (germline): SGDLS, YYNGEE. V lost 4 bases and J lost 1; bases outside the gene matches: 8. The CDR3, as DNA: TGTGCCAGCAGCCCAAAAATTAGCGGGAGGTCCTACAATGAGCAGTTCTTC. Translation gives CASSPKISGRSYNEQFF.